The rows below give T cell receptor beta chains drawn from one sample of a study of control samples from healthy donors and cancer patients. Data came from immunoSEQ multiplex PCR; TCRdb stores just in-frame clones and leaves some out. The sample carries about 86,000 clones, 70% to 90% recorded once. Sequenced: PBMCs. The receptor source for this set is a woman aged 45-65 years with colorectal cancer. Both conserved end residues are part of each CDR3. Expanded clones get a size class; other rows say once, few or many, or leave the size out.

clone size,J gene,V gene,CDR3 protein
.,TRBJ2-1,TRBV30,CAWNLGQVNEQFF
.,TRBJ2-3,TRBV3-1/TRBV3-2,CASSQDTSTDTQYF
.,TRBJ1-3,TRBV5-4,CASQTTGGDTIYF
.,TRBJ1-2,TRBV12-3/TRBV12-4,CASSLNRVYGYTF
.,TRBJ1-1,TRBV20-1,CSASLGGVTTEAFF
.,TRBJ2-5,TRBV5-8,CASSLGHPQETQYF
.,TRBJ1-4,TRBV18,CASSPVGHGEKLFF
.,TRBJ2-4,TRBV27,CASSSRQNLAKNIQYF
.,TRBJ2-3,TRBV6-2/TRBV6-3,CASSWGLGTPSTDTQYF
.,TRBJ2-3,TRBV10-3,CAIRTSGPDTQYF
few,TRBJ1-2,TRBV6-5,CASKVGGAALIGYTF
.,TRBJ2-3,TRBV5-1,CASSFVGGRTDTQYF